The 12 T cell receptor beta chains in this list originate from one sample, sequenced in a study of T cell responses to AZD1222 COVID-19 vaccine. Assay: immunoSEQ multiplex PCR; the TCRdb copy retains only in-frame clones and omits some. This repertoire shows about 160,000 clones, 80% to 90% found once; its top ten account for 6.9%. The source was peripheral blood, collected on day 0 of AZD1222 vaccination. All receptors come from an adult in good health.

J is TRBJ2-7 and V is TRBV18; D possibly uses TRBD1 or TRBD2 (6 bases each). Trimming pared 2 bases from V and 0 bases from J, leaving 11 bases between. Germline V gene lookup returns CDR1 KGHSH and CDR2 LQKENI. The CDR3 sequence is 15 residues long. CDR3 protein: CASSPEQGLSYEQYV. Here the CDR3 DNA reads TGTGCCAGCTCACCAGAACAGGGACTCTCCTACGAGCAGTACGTC.

The chain links TRBV19 to TRBJ1-2, with D possibly matching TRBD1 (5 bases). V gave up 3 bases and J gave up 2 bases, with 31 bases separating them. This CDR3 spans 21 amino acids. Germline-derived CDR1 and CDR2 are LNHDA and SQIVND (reference sequence). CDR3 region: CASSIRGDLNTRLLQNYGYTF. As DNA, the CDR3 is TGTGCCAGTAGTATTCGAGGGGACTTAAACACCCGTCTCCTTCAGAACTATGGCTACACCTTC.

This chain uses TRBV5-6 with TRBJ2-7, with unresolved D. CDR1 SGHDT and CDR2 YYEEEE come from the germline V gene. This CDR3 has 16 amino acids. V was cut by 0 bases and J by 5 bases, with 18 bases left in between. CDR3 bases: TGTGCCAGCAGCTTGGTATGGACCCATACTCACCACGAGCAGTACGTC. Its translation is CASSLVWTHTHHEQYV.

V is TRBV29-1 and J is TRBJ2-1, with D perhaps TRBD2 (6 bases). V dropped 3 bases and J dropped 7 bases, with 13 bases sitting between them. Germline CDR1 and CDR2: SQVTM and ANQGSEA. There are 13 residues in the CDR3. DNA for the CDR3: TGCAGCGTTGACTGGCGGGGTGGGAATGAGCAGTTCTTC. It translates to CSVDWRGGNEQFF.

The rearrangement links TRBV4-1 to TRBJ2-7; 8 bases align to TRBD2. Germline values: CDR1 MGHRA, CDR2 YSYEKL. The CDR3 runs 15 residues. Losses at the gene ends were 1 base for V and 5 bases for J; bases not matched to a gene: 7. The CDR3 bases are TGCGCCAGCAGCCAAGGTCACGGGGGGGCCCACGAGCAGTACTTC. Translation: CASSQGHGGAHEQYF.

The chain has TRBV9 and TRBJ2-3; D gene uncertain. The V gene's germline CDR1 is SGDLS and CDR2 YYNGEE. Trimming cost V 6 bases and J 1 base, with 12 bases left between them. The CDR3 extends over 14 amino acids. CDR3: CASTTNSGTDTQYF. The DNA for the CDR3 is TGTGCCAGCACTACTAACTCAGGCACAGATACGCAGTATTTT.

The chain links TRBV5-6 to TRBJ1-6; D unresolved. Germline V gene data show CDR1 as SGHDT and CDR2 as YYEEEE. The CDR3 consists of 13 residues. V dropped 1 base and J dropped 7 bases, with 6 bases sitting between them. DNA of the CDR3: TGTGCCAGCAGCTTGTCAGGAAATTCACCCCTCCACTTT. This sequence encodes CASSLSGNSPLHF.

V gene TRBV5-1 combines with J gene TRBJ2-2; D may correspond to TRBD1 or TRBD2 (5 bases each). Germline V CDR1 and CDR2: SGHRS, YFSETQ. Trimming shortened V by 4 bases and J by 1 base, and 11 bases separated the two germline ends. CDR3 length equals 15 residues. The DNA for the CDR3 is TGCGCCAGCAGCCAGCGGCAGGGGAACACCGGGGAGCTGTTTTTT. It is translated as CASSQRQGNTGELFF.

This clone was seen a few times. The chain combines TRBV6-4 with TRBJ2-3; the D call may be TRBD1 or TRBD2 (7 bases each). Germline assignment: CDR1 MRHNA and CDR2 SNTAGT. The CDR3 has 15 residues. V lost 6 bases and J 5 bases, leaving 18 bases between the germline ends. The CDR3 loop reads CASSAQGGAVDTQYF. CDR3 DNA sequence: TGTGCCAGCAGCGCCCAGGGGGGGGCCGTAGATACGCAGTATTTT.

The rearrangement joins TRBV5-1 to TRBJ1-1, with a tentative D call TRBD1 (6 bases). The CDR3 is made up of 13 amino acids. V lost 4 bases, J lost 0 bases, and 7 bases lay in between. In germline, CDR1 is SGHRS, CDR2 YFSETQ. CDR3 residues: CASSRDMNTEAFF. Written as DNA, the CDR3 is TGCGCCAGCAGCAGGGACATGAACACTGAAGCTTTCTTT.

This clone was seen just once. This chain links TRBV10-3 with TRBJ1-1; possibly TRBD1 for D (6 bases). CDR3 length equals 16 residues. Germline V gene sequence: CDR1 ENHRY, CDR2 SYGVKD. Trimming took 8 bases from V and 3 from J, leaving 22 bases between them. The DNA for the CDR3 is TGTGCCATCCGGGACGTGGGGGGCCGGGGGGACACTGAAGCTTTCTTT. This translates into CAIRDVGGRGDTEAFF.

The chain uses TRBV9 and TRBJ1-6; a possible D gene is TRBD1 (5 bases). Germline CDR1 and CDR2: SGDLS and YYNGEE. The CDR3 sequence is 14 residues long. The V end lost 3 bases, the J end lost 10 bases, and 14 bases lay between the germline ends. CDR3: CASSGGGIRSPLHF. CDR3 bases: TGTGCCAGCAGCGGCGGGGGTATTCGGTCACCCCTCCACTTT.